The sample holds many counts of the clone carrying this T cell receptor beta chain. This sample is part of a study of kidney transplant recipient with SARS-CoV-2 infection. This CDR3 region has 17 residues. The germline V gene has CDR1 WSHSY and CDR2 SAAADI. Trimming pared 5 bases from V and 4 bases from J, leaving 23 bases between. From the reads, TCRdb called clonotypes with MiXCR, one entry per CDR3 protein. The sample has about 250,000 distinct CDR3 sequences, 25% to 35% seen once. The receptor was isolated from a young adult male patient who had COVID-19 and was a kidney transplant recipient. Some of the T cells might come from the graft donor. The specimen was a blood sample, collected at baseline and on day 111 from a kidney transplant recipient. The chain links TRBV10-2 to TRBJ1-2, with unresolved D. CDR3 region: CASSCHNTSRKTYGYTF. The CDR3 DNA sequence: TGCGCCAGCAGTTGTCACAACACTTCTAGAAAGACCTATGGCTACACCTTC.